The 10 T cell receptor beta chains listed next were all sequenced from one sample in a study of Ad26.COV2.S vaccination and SARS-CoV-2 variants. Data came from immunoSEQ multiplex PCR; TCRdb stores just in-frame clones and leaves some out. The sample carries about 350,000 clones, around 90% recorded once. Noted treatment: around 19 received Ad26.COV2.S at low or high dose, single or two shots; 5 received placebo; per-sample allocation not given. Samples were taken on day 63 after the first vaccine or placebo injection. The input for sequencing was peripheral blood, taken in a trial of Ad26.COV2.S vaccine versus placebo. Receptors were obtained from a person between 18 and 65 years old who received the Ad26.COV2.S COVID-19 vaccine or a placebo.

The chain has TRBV7-2 and TRBJ1-1, with 9 bases identical to TRBD1. Germline V lookup: CDR1 SGHTA, CDR2 FQGNSA. This CDR3 has 14 residues. Losses at the gene ends were 5 bases for V and 3 bases for J; bases not matched to a gene: 4. The chain's CDR3 is CASSTGGSDTEAFF. Written as DNA, the CDR3 is TGTGCCAGCAGCACAGGGGGCTCGGACACTGAAGCTTTCTTT.

This rearrangement joins TRBV7-2 to TRBJ2-7; D gene unclear. Germline loops: CDR1 SGHTA, CDR2 FQGNSA. V lost 10 bases to trimming and J lost 4 bases, with 14 bases between them. The CDR3 length is 12 residues. The CDR3 sequence is CATRQDRYEQYF. The CDR3 nucleotides are TGTGCCACCAGGCAGGATAGGTACGAGCAGTACTTC.

The rearrangement joins TRBV13 to TRBJ1-3; D ambiguous. The germline gives CDR1 PRHDT, CDR2 FYEKMQ (reference sequence). Between the trimmed V and J ends, which lost 1 base and 8 bases, there was a span of 6 bases. The CDR3 consists of 12 residues. The CDR3 spells CASSLDGYTIYF. The CDR3 DNA reads TGTGCCAGCAGCTTAGACGGTTACACCATATATTTT.

V and J are TRBV9 and TRBJ2-5, with TRBD2 identical over 7 bases. Germline V gives CDR1 SGDLS, CDR2 YYNGEE. There are 15 residues in the CDR3. J lost 3 bases, V lost 4 bases, and 9 bases had no gene match. The CDR3 region has the DNA TGTGCCAGCAGCTCCCAGGTGGGGAGGGAAGAGACCCAGTACTTC. Translated, it gives CASSSQVGREETQYF.

As regards this clone: The same CDR3 arises from other DNA sequences in this sample as well. The chain combines TRBV27 with TRBJ1-1; unclear D gene. V was trimmed by 6 bases and J by 1 base, leaving 9 bases between them. The germline gives CDR1 MNHEY, CDR2 SMNVEV (reference sequence). The CDR3 loop spans 13 amino acids. The CDR3 is CASSLAGNTEAFF. The CDR3 region has the DNA TGTGCCAGCAGCCTAGCCGGGAACACTGAAGCTTTCTTT.

This chain uses TRBV5-4 with TRBJ2-1; either TRBD1 or TRBD2 may fit D (5 bases each). CDR1 SGHNT and CDR2 YYREEE come from the germline V gene (reference sequence). Between the trimmed V and J ends, which lost 6 bases and 4 bases, there was a span of 17 bases. The CDR3 is 15 amino acids. CDR3 DNA sequence: TGTGCCAGCAACAAGCCGGGACCAACATACAATGAGCAGTTCTTC. This translates into CASNKPGPTYNEQFF.

The J gene is TRBJ2-1, the V gene TRBV15; 7 nucleotides agree with TRBD1. Germline V gene sequence: CDR1 LNHNV, CDR2 YYDKDF (reference sequence). The CDR3 runs 14 residues. With V trimmed by 0 bases and J by 6 bases, 2 bases remained unmatched. This CDR3 is CATSRDYRGNEQFF. The CDR3 DNA is TGTGCCACCAGCAGAGATTACAGGGGCAATGAGCAGTTCTTC.

This clone was seen only a few times. The gene calls are TRBV5-4 and TRBJ1-6, with a weak D call TRBD1 (6 bases). There are 13 residues in the CDR3. Germline CDR1 SGHNT, CDR2 YYREEE (reference sequence). Trimming pared 4 bases from V and 7 bases from J, leaving 9 bases between. For the CDR3, the DNA is TGTGCCAGCAGCCGGGACACAAATTCACCCCTCCACTTT. This translates into CASSRDTNSPLHF.

The chain couples TRBV4-3 to TRBJ2-1; unclear D gene. The CDR3 contains 14 residues. Germline V gene data show CDR1 as LGHNA and CDR2 as YSLEER. V lost 0 bases and J lost 6, with 9 bases in between. The CDR3 spells CASSQDRAPNEQFF. The CDR3 region has the DNA TGCGCCAGCAGCCAAGATAGGGCCCCCAATGAGCAGTTCTTC.

The gene calls are TRBV19 and TRBJ2-7; 8 bases align to TRBD2. V lost 6 bases to trimming and J lost 1 base; unmatched junction nucleotides: 8. Germline values: CDR1 LNHDA, CDR2 SQIVND (reference sequence). This CDR3 is built from 15 residues. The CDR3 DNA is TGTGCCAGTAGGCCGCGGGCGGGAGGTTCCTACGAGCAGTACTTC. Its protein is CASRPRAGGSYEQYF.